This T cell receptor (beta chain) was profiled in a study of T cell repertoires in cytomegalovirus infection. Study in general: It was the public TCR beta signatures that indicated both CMV infection and matching HLA type.

From the reads, TCRdb called clonotypes with MiXCR, one entry per CDR3 protein. This sample has around 750,000 distinct CDR3 sequences, with 30% to 35% found just once. This clonotype was found a few times. Its matching antigen is unknown. V lost 4 bases and J lost 1, with 7 bases in between. This CDR3 region has 13 residues. The origin of this receptor is a human donor in good health (CMV status not recorded). Some clones in this sample may be carry-over from other donors' samples. The J gene is TRBJ1-1, the V gene TRBV12-3 or TRBV12-4; a possible D gene is TRBD1 (6 bases). Sequences were derived from cultured CD8+ T cells from PBMCs, sampled from culture after CMV antigen stimulation. CDR3 in amino acids: CASSWGRNTEAFF. CDR3 nucleotide sequence: TGTGCCAGCAGTTGGGGGCGGAACACTGAAGCTTTCTTT.